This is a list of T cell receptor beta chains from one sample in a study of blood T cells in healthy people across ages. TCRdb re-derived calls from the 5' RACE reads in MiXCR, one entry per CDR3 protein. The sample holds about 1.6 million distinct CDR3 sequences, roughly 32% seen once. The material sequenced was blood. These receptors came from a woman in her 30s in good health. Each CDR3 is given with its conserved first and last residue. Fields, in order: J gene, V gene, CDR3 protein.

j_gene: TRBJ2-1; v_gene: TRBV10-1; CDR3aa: CASSLFGTGYNEQFF
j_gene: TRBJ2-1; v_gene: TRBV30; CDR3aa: CAWRATGGWNEQFF
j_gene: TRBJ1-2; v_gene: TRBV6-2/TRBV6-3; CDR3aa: CAGSLSEDYGYTF
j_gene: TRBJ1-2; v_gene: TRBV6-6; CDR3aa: CASSPKAECYGYTF
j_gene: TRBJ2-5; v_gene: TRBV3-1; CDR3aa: CASSPVAEQYF
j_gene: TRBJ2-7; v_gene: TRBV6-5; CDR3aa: CASSNAVQGRNEQYF
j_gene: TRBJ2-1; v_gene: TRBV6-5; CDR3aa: CASSPADRAKNEQFF
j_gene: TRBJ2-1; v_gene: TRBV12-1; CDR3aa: CASSQRTSGPPAQQFF
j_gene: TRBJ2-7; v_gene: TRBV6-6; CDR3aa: CAGSPLAGGPSYEQYF
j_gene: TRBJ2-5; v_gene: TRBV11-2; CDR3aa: CASSLDLGHQETQYF
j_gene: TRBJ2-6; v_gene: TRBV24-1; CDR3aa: CATSDFSATGANVPTF
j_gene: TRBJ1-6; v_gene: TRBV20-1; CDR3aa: CSAPEGGLPPLHF
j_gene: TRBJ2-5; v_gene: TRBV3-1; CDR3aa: CASSQARRGDYQETQYF
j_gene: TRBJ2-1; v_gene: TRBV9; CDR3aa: CASSVAGTGEQFF
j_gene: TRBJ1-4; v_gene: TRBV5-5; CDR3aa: CASSYLWGEKLFF
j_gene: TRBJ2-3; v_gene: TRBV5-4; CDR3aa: CASSSRLRGSSTDTQYF
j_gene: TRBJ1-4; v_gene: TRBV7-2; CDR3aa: CASSSYRGQVVEKLFF
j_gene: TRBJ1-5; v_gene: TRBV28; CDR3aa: CASRVQEYSNQPQHF
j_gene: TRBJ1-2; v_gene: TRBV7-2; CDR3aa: CASRTTGYGYTF
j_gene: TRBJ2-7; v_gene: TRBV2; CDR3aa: CASSEAWRGLRYEQYF
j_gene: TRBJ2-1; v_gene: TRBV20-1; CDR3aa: CSAIPPGLLNEQFF
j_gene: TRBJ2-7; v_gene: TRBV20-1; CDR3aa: CSAPGQGYYEQYF
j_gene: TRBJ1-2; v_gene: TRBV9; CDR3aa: CASSVDGQTNYDYTF
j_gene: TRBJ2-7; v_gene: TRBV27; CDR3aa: CASSARSTGAYEQYF
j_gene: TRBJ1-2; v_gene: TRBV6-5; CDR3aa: CASSYGGSEYGYTF
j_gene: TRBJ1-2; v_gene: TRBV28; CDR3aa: CASSLGGAAPYGYTF
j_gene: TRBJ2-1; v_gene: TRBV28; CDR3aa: CASSSLNRGLYEQFF
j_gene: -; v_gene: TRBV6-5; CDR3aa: CASSQGLSTEQYF
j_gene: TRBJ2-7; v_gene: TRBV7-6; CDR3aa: CASSSELGHEQYF
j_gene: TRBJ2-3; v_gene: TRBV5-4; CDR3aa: CASSRTGAVGTDTQYF
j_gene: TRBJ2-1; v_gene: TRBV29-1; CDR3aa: CSAPLAYEQFF
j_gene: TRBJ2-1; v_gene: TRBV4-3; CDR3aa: CASSQDSTYDNEQFF